This TCR beta chain was recovered during a study of T cell changes during pregnancy in multiple sclerosis. Worth noting for this clone: Relative to the germline gene, one junction end is altered; a read error may explain this.

The repertoire was sequenced with immunoSEQ multiplex PCR; TCRdb's copy has only in-frame clones and lacks some. The sample holds about 77,000 clones, about 92% seen once. This sample comprised peripheral blood, obtained after pregnancy. The clonotype originates from a female donor in good health, enrolled as a control in a pregnancy study.

CDR3 bases: TGTGCCATCAGTGCGAATCCGGGACAGCCCTACGGGCAGTACTTC. This sequence encodes CAISANPGQPYGQYF. The chain has TRBV10-3 and TRBJ2-7; TRBD1 matches at 7 bases. Germline-derived CDR1 and CDR2 are ENHRY and SYGVKD. The CDR3 has 15 residues.